This TCR beta chain was profiled in a study of T-cell reconstitution after alpha-beta-depleted transplantation in children. TCRbeta library preparation incorporated unique molecular identifiers. TCRdb reanalysed the PCR reads using MiXCR and keeps one entry per CDR3 protein. The profile shows over 550,000 distinct CDR3 sequences, under 12% of them singletons. At least ten counts were recorded for this clonotype. The CDR3 runs 13 residues. Germline V gives CDR1 ENHRY, CDR2 SYGVKD. J lost 5 bases, V lost 11 bases, and 7 bases had no gene match. This clonotype was obtained from a human donor who donated a stem cell graft to a child with acute myeloid leukemia. The sequencing here drew on PBMCs from the stem cell graft donor, taken from the stem cell graft. The chain combines TRBV10-3 with TRBJ2-1; 9 nucleotides line up with TRBD1. The CDR3 coding sequence is TGTGCCGCCCGGACAGGGGACGACAATGAGCAGTTCTTC. It translates to CAARTGDDNEQFF.